This T cell receptor beta chain was retrieved from a study of T-cell memory formation after mild COVID-19. This clonotype was detected only a few times. Antigen: not known. TCRdb re-analysed the 5' RACE reads in MiXCR, keeping a single row per CDR3 protein. This sample carries 110,000 to 150,000 distinct CDR3 sequences, 11% to 15% of them seen once, and the ten largest clones take about 30%. This CDR3 has 14 residues. The V gene's germline CDR1 is LGHNA and CDR2 YSLEER. Trimming left V 0 bases short and J 6 bases short, with 8 bases between. The study, taken as a whole, reports: A subset of responding clones appeared in pre-infection memory, suggesting cross-reactive memory joined.

The clonotype was recovered from an adult woman who had mild COVID-19 (a few samples of this study predate the infection). Cell type and time point are not known. The V and J genes are TRBV4-3 and TRBJ2-2, with unresolved D. Sequences were obtained from PBMCs or a T cell subset sorted from them (not recorded which). CDR3 sequence (DNA): TGCGCCAGCAGCCAAGATCGGGTGGCCGGGGAGCTGTTTTTT. Encoded protein: CASSQDRVAGELFF.